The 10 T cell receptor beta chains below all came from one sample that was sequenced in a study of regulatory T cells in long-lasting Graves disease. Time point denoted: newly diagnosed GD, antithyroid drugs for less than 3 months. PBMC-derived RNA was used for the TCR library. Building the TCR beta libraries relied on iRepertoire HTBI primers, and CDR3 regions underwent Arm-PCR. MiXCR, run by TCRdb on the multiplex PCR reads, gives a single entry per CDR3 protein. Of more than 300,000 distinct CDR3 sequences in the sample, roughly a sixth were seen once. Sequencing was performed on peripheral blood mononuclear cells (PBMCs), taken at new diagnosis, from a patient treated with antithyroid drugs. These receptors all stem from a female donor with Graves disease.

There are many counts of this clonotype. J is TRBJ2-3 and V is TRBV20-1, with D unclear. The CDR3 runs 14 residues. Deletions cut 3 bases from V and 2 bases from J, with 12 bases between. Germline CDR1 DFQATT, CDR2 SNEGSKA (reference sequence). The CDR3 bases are TGCAGTGCTAGCGGTCAGATTAACACAGATACGCAGTATTTT. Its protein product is CSASGQINTDTQYF.

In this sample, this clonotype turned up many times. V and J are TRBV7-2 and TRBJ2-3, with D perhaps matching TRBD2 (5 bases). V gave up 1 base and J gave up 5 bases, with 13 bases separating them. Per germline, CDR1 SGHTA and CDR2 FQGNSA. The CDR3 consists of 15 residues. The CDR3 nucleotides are TGTGCCAGCAGCTTAGGGACGGGATTCGGAGATACGCAGTATTTT. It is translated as CASSLGTGFGDTQYF. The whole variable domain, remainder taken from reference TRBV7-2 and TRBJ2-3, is GAGVSQSPSNKVTEKGKDVELRCDPISGHTALYWYRQSLGQGLEFLIYFQGNSAPDKSGLPSDRFSAERTGGSVSTLTIQRTQQEDSAVYLCASSLGTGFGDTQYFGPGTRLTVL.

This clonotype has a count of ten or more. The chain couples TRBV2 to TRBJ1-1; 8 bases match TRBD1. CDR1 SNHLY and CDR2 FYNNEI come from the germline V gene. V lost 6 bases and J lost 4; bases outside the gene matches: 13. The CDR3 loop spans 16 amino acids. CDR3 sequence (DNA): TGTGCCAGCAGAGGACAGGGTGCTAGAGGGACCACTGAAGCTTTCTTT. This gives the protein CASRGQGARGTTEAFF.

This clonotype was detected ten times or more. CDR3 nucleotide sequence: TGTGCCAGCAGTTCGAATACAGGGGACCCCAACAATGAGCAGTTCTTC. This sequence encodes CASSSNTGDPNNEQFF. The rearrangement links TRBV6-5 to TRBJ2-1, with 7 bases fitting TRBD1. CDR3 length equals 16 residues. Germline CDR1 MNHEY, CDR2 SVGAGI. The junction had 11 bases not matched to a gene; V was cut back by 4 bases and J by 5 bases.

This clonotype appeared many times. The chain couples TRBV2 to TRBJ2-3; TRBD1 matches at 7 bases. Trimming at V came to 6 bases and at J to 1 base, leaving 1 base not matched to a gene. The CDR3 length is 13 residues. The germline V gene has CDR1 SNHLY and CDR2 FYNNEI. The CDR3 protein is CASSQGGTDTQYF. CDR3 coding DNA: TGTGCCAGCAGCCAGGGGGGCACAGATACGCAGTATTTT.

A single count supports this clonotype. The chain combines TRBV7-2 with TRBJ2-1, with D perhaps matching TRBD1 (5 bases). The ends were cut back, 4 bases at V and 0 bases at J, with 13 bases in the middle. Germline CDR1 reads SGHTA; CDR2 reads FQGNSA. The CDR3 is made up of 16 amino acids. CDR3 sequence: CASSSDRPSSYNEQFF. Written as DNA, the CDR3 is TGTGCCAGCAGCTCCGACAGACCCAGCTCCTACAATGAGCAGTTCTTC.

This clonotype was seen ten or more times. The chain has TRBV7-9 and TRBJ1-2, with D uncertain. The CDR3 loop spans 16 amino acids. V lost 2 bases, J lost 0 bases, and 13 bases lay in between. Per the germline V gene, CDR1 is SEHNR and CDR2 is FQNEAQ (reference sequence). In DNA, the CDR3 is TGTGCCAGCAGCTTAAGCCAGACGGAGGCTAACTATGGCTACACCTTC. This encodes CASSLSQTEANYGYTF.

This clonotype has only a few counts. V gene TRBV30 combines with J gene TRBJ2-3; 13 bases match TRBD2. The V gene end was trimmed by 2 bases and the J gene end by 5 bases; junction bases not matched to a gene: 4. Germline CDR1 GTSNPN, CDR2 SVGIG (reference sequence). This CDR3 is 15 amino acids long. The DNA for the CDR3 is TGTGCCTGGAGTCGACTAGCGGGAGGAGGAGATACGCAGTATTTT. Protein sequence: CAWSRLAGGGDTQYF.

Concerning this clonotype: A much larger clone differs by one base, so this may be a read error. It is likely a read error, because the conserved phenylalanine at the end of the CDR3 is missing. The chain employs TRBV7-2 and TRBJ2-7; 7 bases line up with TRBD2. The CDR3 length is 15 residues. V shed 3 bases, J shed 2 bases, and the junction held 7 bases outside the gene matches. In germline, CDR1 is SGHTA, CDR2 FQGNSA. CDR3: CASSLVAGAAYEQYS. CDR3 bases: TGTGCCAGCAGCTTGGTGGCGGGAGCGGCCTACGAGCAGTACTCC.

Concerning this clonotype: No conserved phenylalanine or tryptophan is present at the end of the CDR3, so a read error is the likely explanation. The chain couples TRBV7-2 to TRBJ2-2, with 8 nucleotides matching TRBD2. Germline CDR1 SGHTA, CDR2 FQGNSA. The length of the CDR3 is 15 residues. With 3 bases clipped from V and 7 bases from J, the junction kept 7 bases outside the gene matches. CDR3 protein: CASSLSAGGRGELFS. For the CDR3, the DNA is TGTGCCAGCAGCTTGTCGGCGGGAGGACGCGGGGAGCTGTTTTCT.